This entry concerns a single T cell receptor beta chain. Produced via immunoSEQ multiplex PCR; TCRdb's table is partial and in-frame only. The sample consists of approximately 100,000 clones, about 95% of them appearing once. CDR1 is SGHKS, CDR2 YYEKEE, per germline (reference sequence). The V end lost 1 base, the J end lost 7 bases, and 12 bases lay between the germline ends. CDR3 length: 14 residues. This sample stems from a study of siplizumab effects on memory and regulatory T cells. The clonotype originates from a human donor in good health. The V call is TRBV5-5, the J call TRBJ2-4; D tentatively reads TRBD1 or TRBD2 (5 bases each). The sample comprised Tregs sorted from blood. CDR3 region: CASSLFRDGNIQYF. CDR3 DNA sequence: TGTGCCAGCAGCTTGTTCAGGGACGGGAACATTCAGTACTTC. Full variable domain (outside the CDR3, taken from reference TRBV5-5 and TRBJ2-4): DAGVTQSPTHLIKTRGQQVTLRCSPISGHKSVSWYQQVLGQGPQFIFQYYEKEERGRGNFPDRFSARQFPNYSSELNVNALLLGDSALYLCASSLFRDGNIQYFGAGTRLSVL.